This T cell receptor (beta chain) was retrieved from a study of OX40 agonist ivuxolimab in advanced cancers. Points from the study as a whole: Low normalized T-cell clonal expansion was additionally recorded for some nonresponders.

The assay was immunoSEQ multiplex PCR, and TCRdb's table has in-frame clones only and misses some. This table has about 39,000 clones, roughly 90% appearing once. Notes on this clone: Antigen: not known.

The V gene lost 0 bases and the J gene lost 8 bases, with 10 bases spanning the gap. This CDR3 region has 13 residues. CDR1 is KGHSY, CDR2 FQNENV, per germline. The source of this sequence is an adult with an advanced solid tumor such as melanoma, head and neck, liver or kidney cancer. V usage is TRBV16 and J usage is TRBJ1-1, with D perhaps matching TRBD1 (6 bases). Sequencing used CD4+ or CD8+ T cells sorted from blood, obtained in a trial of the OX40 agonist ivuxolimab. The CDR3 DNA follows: TGTGCCAGCAGCCAATCGCTGGGGGGCGAAGCTTTCTTT. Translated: CASSQSLGGEAFF.